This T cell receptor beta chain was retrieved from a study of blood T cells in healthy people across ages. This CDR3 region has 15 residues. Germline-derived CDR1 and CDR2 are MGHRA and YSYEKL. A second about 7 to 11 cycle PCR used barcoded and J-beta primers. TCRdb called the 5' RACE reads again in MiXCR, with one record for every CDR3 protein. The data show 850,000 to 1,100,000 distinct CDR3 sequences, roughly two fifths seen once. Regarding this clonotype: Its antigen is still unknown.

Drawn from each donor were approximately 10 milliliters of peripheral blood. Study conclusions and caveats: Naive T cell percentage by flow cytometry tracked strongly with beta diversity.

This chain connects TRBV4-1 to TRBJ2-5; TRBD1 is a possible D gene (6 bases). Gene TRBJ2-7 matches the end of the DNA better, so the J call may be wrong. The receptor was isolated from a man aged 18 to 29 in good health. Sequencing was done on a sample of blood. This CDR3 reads CASNTRLGARNEQYF. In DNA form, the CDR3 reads TGCGCCAGCAACACGCGGTTGGGGGCTCGGAACGAGCAGTACTTC.